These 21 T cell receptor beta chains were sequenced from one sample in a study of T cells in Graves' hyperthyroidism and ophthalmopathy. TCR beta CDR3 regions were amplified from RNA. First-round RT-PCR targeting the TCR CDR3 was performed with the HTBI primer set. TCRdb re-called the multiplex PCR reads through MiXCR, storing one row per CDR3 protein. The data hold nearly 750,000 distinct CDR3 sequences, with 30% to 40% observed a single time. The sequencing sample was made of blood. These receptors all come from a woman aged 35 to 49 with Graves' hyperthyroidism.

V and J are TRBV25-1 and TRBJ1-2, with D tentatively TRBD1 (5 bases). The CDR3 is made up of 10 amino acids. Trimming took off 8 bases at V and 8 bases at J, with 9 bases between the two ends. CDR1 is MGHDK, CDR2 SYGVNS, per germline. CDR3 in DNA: TGTGCCAGCCCTCGGGGCGGCTACACCTTC. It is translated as CASPRGGYTF.

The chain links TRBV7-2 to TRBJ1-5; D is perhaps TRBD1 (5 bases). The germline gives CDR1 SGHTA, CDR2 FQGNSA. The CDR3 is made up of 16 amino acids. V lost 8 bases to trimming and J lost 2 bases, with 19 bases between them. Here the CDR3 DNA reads TGTGCCAGCTCACTGACCGGGACCGGGGGCAATCAGCCCCAGCATTTT. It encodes CASSLTGTGGNQPQHF.

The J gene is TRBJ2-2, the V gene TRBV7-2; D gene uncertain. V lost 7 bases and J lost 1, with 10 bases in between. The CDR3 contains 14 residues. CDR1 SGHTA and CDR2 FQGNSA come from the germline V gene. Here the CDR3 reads CASTQAGNTGELFF. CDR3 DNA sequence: TGTGCCAGCACCCAAGCTGGGAACACCGGGGAGCTGTTTTTT. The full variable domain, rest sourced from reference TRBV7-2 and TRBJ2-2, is GAGVSQSPSNKVTEKGKDVELRCDPISGHTALYWYRQSLGQGLEFLIYFQGNSAPDKSGLPSDRFSAERTGGSVSTLTIQRTQQEDSAVYLCASTQAGNTGELFFGEGSRLTVL.

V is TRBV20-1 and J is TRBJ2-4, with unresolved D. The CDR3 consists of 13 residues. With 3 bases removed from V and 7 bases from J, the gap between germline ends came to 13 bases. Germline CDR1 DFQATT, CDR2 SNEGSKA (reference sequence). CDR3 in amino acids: CSARNSAWNIQYF. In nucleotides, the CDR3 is TGCAGTGCTAGGAACAGCGCATGGAACATTCAGTACTTC.

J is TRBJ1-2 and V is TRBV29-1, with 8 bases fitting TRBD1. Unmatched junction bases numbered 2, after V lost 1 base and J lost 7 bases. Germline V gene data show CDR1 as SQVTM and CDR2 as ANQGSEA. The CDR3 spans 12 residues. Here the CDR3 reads CSVEVDRGGYTF. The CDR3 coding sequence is TGCAGCGTTGAAGTCGACAGGGGTGGCTACACCTTC.

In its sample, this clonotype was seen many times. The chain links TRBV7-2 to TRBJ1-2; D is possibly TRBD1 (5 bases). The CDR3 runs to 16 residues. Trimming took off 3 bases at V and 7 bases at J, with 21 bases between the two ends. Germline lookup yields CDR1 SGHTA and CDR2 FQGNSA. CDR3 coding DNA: TGTGCCAGCAGCTTGGGGGGAGAAGGACGTTCGAGTGGCTACACCTTC. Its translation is CASSLGGEGRSSGYTF.

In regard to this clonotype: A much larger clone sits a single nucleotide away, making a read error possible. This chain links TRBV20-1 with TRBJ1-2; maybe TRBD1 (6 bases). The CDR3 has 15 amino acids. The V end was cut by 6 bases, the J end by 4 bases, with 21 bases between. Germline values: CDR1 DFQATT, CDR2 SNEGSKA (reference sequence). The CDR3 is CSAIEDSALSYGYTF. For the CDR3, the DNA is TGCAGTGCGATTGAGGACAGCGCTCTTAGCTATGGCTACACCTTC.

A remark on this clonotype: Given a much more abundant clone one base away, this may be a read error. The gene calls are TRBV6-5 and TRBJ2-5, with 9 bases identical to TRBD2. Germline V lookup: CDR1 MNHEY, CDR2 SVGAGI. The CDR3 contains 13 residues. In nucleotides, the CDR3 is TGTGCCAGCACCCTAGCGGGACAAGGGACCCAGTACTTC. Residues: CASTLAGQGTQYF.

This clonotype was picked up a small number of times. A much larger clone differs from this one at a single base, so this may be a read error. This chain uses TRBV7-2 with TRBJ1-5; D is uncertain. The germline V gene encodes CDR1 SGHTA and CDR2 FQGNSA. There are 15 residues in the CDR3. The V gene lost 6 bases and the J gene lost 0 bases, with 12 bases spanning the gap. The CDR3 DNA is TGTGCCAGCAGTTACTCGGGATATAGCAATCAGCCCCAGCATTTT. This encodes CASSYSGYSNQPQHF.

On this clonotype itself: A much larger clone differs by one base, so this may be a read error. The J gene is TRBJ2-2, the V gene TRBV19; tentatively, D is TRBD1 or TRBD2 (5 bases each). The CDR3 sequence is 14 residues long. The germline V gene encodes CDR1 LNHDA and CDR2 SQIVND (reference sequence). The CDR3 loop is CASSIGGNTGALFF. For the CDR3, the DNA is TGTGCCAGTAGTATAGGAGGGAACACCGGGGCGCTGTTTTTT.

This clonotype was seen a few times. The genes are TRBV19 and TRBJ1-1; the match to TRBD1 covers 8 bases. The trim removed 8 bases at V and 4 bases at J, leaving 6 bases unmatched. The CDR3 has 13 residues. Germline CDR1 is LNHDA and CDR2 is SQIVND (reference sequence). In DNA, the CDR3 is TGTGCCAGTCACTTCGGACAGGGCACTGAAGCTTTCTTT. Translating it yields CASHFGQGTEAFF.

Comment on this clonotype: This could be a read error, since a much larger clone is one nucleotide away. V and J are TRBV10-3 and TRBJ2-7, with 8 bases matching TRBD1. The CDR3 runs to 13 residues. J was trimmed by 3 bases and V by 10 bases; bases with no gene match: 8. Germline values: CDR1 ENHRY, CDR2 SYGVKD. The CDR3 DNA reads TGTGCCAGATTGGACAGGGCCCTCTACGAGCAGTACTTC. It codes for CARLDRALYEQYF.

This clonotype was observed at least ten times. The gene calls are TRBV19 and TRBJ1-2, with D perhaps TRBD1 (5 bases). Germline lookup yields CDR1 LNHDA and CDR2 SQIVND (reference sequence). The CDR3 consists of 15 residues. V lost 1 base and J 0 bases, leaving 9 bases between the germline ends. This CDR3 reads CASSIGQRPNYGYTF. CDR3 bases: TGTGCCAGTAGTATAGGACAGCGGCCTAACTATGGCTACACCTTC.

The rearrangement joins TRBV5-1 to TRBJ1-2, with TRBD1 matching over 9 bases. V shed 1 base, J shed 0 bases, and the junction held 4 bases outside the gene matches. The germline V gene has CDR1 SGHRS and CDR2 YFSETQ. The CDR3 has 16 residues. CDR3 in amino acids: CASSLLGQGTNYGYTF. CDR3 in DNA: TGCGCCAGCAGCTTGTTAGGACAGGGGACTAACTATGGCTACACCTTC.

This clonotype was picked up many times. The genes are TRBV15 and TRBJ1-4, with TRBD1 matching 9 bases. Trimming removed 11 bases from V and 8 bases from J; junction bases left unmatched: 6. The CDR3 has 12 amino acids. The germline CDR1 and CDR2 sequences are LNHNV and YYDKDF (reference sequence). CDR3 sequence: CAAGTGYEKLFF. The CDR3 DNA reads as TGTGCCGCCGGGACAGGGTACGAAAAACTGTTTTTT.

The DNA for the CDR3 is TGTGCCAGTAGTATATCATCCACACCCGGGTACGCTCAGCCCCAGCATTTT. Translated, it gives CASSISSTPGYAQPQHF. The genes are TRBV19 and TRBJ1-5; no definite D call. The CDR3 consists of 17 residues. Trimming took 2 bases from V and 6 from J, leaving 20 bases between them. CDR1 LNHDA and CDR2 SQIVND come from the germline V gene (reference sequence).

In DNA form, the CDR3 reads TGTGCCAGCAGCTACCCCGCGGGGGGGCTTCCCGGGGAGCTGTTTTTT. This sequence encodes CASSYPAGGLPGELFF. The chain couples TRBV7-3 to TRBJ2-2, with 9 bases that match TRBD2. V was pared by 4 bases and J by 6 bases, with 9 bases of the junction left unmatched. This CDR3 is 16 amino acids long. CDR1 and CDR2 from the germline V gene are SGHTA and FQGTGA.

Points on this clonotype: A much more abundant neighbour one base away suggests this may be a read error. The CDR3 loop reads CSVGPQGRTEASF. Written as DNA, the CDR3 is TGCAGCGTGGGCCCACAGGGGCGGACTGAAGCTTCCTTT. This chain joins TRBV29-1 and TRBJ1-1, with 7 bases aligning to TRBD1. This CDR3 spans 13 amino acids. Germline V lookup: CDR1 SQVTM, CDR2 ANQGSEA.

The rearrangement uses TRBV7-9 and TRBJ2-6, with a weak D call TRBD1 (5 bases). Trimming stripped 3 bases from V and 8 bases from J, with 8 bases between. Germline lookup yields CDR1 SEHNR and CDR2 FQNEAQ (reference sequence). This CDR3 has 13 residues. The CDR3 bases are TGTGCCAGCAGCTTGGGGCGAACCAACGTCCTGACTTTC. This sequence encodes CASSLGRTNVLTF.

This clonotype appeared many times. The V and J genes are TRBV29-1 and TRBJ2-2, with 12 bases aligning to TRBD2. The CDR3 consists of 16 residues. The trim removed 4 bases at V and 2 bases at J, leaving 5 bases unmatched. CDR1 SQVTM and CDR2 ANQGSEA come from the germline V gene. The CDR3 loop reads CSVVLAGGRNTGELFF. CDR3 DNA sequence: TGCAGCGTTGTACTAGCGGGAGGACGAAACACCGGGGAGCTGTTTTTT.

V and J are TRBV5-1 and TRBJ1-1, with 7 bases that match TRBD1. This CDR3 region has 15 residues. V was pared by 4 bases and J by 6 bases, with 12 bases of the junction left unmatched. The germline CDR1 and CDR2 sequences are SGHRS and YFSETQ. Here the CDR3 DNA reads TGCGCCAGCAGCCTGACAGGGAGGGGAAGAGCTGAAGCTTTCTTT. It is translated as CASSLTGRGRAEAFF. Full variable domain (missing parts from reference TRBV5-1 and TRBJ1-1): KAGVTQTPRYLIKTRGQQVTLSCSPISGHRSVSWYQQTPGQGLQFLFEYFSETQRNKGNFPGRFSGRQFSNSRSEMNVSTLELGDSALYLCASSLTGRGRAEAFFGQGTRLTVV.